Presented here are 27 T cell receptor beta chains from one specimen sequenced in a study of blood T cell repertoires in COVID-19. Sequenced by immunoSEQ multiplex PCR; TCRdb stores in-frame clones only, minus some. The sample records approximately 230,000 clones, under 90% being singletons. The sequenced sample consisted of PBMCs or T cells enriched from blood (not recorded which). The receptors stem from a man in his forties who had recovered from COVID-19.

The chain employs TRBV5-6 and TRBJ1-1, with D possibly TRBD1 on 5 matching bases. Deletions cut 7 bases from V and 0 bases from J, with 19 bases between. The CDR3 covers 16 residues. From germline, CDR1 is SGHDT and CDR2 YYEEEE. The CDR3 DNA reads as TGTGCCAGCCCGGAACAGGACCTAACAGTGAACACTGAAGCTTTCTTT. This codes for CASPEQDLTVNTEAFF.

This chain links TRBV4-3 with TRBJ1-2; tentatively, D is TRBD1 (6 bases). Germline V CDR1 and CDR2: LGHNA, YSLEER. This CDR3 spans 15 amino acids. V gave up 4 bases and J gave up 3 bases, with 15 bases separating them. The DNA of the CDR3 is TGCGCCAGCAGCCCCAACAGGGATAATGACTATGGCTACACCTTC. It codes for CASSPNRDNDYGYTF.

This sequence joins TRBV27 and TRBJ2-2; maybe TRBD2 (6 bases). CDR1 and CDR2 (germline): MNHEY, SMNVEV (reference sequence). This CDR3 has 15 amino acids. Trimming stripped 2 bases from V and 0 bases from J, with 7 bases between. CDR3 loop: CASSLLAPNTGELFF. The CDR3 coding sequence is TGTGCCAGCAGTTTACTAGCGCCGAACACCGGGGAGCTGTTTTTT.

The chain links TRBV5-4 to TRBJ1-2; TRBD1 agrees at 9 bases. The CDR3 covers 14 residues. CDR1 is SGHNT, CDR2 YYREEE, per germline (reference sequence). V trimming: 2 bases; J trimming: 4 bases; junction bases outside the gene matches: 3. CDR3 bases: TGTGCCAGCAGCTTATCGGACAGGGGCTATGGCTACACCTTC. Residues: CASSLSDRGYGYTF.

In its sample, this clone was seen once. The rearrangement uses TRBV6-5 and TRBJ2-1; 8 bases match TRBD1. The junction had 5 bases not matched to a gene; V was cut back by 6 bases and J by 7 bases. CDR3 size: 13 residues. Germline V gene lookup returns CDR1 MNHEY and CDR2 SVGAGI. The CDR3 protein is CASSRDRTNEQFF. The CDR3 nucleotides are TGTGCCAGCAGCCGGGACAGGACTAATGAGCAGTTCTTC.

V and J are TRBV7-6 and TRBJ2-5; the D gene is possibly TRBD2 (6 bases). The V end was cut by 0 bases, the J end by 5 bases, with 13 bases between. The germline V gene encodes CDR1 SGHVS and CDR2 FNYEAQ. The length of the CDR3 is 15 residues. The CDR3 protein is CASSLASAEGETQYF. The CDR3 DNA sequence: TGTGCCAGCAGCTTAGCGAGTGCGGAGGGGGAGACCCAGTACTTC.

The gene calls are TRBV7-9 and TRBJ2-1, with 14 nucleotides matching TRBD2. The ends lost 3 bases at V and 9 bases at J; junction bases unmatched: 4. Per germline, CDR1 SEHNR and CDR2 FQNEAQ (reference sequence). This CDR3 contains 15 residues. The CDR3 nucleotides are TGTGCCAGCAGCTTGACTAGCGGGGGGGCCAGTGAGCAGTTCTTC. It specifies CASSLTSGGASEQFF.

This clone was counted only a few times. The V gene is TRBV7-9, the J gene TRBJ2-4; 10 nucleotides match TRBD2. V gave up 5 bases and J gave up 2 bases; unmatched junction bases: 9. The CDR3 loop spans 17 amino acids. Looked up from germline, CDR1 is SEHNR and CDR2 is FQNEAQ (reference sequence). For the CDR3, the DNA is TGTGCCAGCAGCCCCCGGACTAGCGGTCATTCCAAAAACATTCAGTACTTC. It is translated as CASSPRTSGHSKNIQYF.

The rearrangement links TRBV11-1 to TRBJ2-2; D not resolved. The CDR3 totals 13 residues. CDR1 is SGHAT and CDR2 is FQDESV in the germline V gene (reference sequence). Deletions cut 3 bases from V and 6 bases from J, with 8 bases between. The CDR3 DNA is TGTGCCAGCAGCTTCCGGGTTCCCGGGGAGCTGTTTTTT. Its translation: CASSFRVPGELFF.

The V call is TRBV14, the J call TRBJ1-2; 7 bases align to TRBD1. The V gene end was trimmed by 4 bases and the J gene end by 4 bases; junction bases not matched to a gene: 3. The germline CDR1 and CDR2 sequences are SGHDN and FVKESK. The CDR3 is made up of 13 amino acids. The CDR3: CASSRQGLYGYTF. As DNA, the CDR3 is TGTGCCAGCAGCCGACAGGGTCTCTATGGCTACACCTTC. The full variable domain, with the rest looked up from reference TRBV14 and TRBJ1-2, is EAGVTQFPSHSVIEKGQTVTLRCDPISGHDNLYWYRRVMGKEIKFLLHFVKESKQDESGMPNNRFLAERTGGTYSTLKVQPAELEDSGVYFCASSRQGLYGYTFGSGTRLTVV.

V is TRBV4-1 and J is TRBJ1-1; D might be TRBD1 (5 bases). The V gene lost 1 base and the J gene lost 3 bases, with 27 bases spanning the gap. The germline CDR1 and CDR2 sequences are MGHRA and YSYEKL. The CDR3 has 20 residues. The CDR3: CASSQATLQGNTLRDTEAFF. The CDR3, as DNA: TGCGCCAGCAGCCAAGCTACTCTCCAGGGTAACACCCTCAGAGACACTGAAGCTTTCTTT.

This sequence joins TRBV7-3 and TRBJ2-7, with TRBD1 as a possible D gene (7 bases). Germline CDR1 is SGHTA and CDR2 is FQGTGA. CDR3 size: 15 residues. Deletions cut 5 bases from V and 5 bases from J, with 19 bases between. The CDR3: CASSPVAGGIHEQYF. The CDR3 DNA sequence: TGTGCCAGCAGCCCAGTGGCAGGGGGGATACACGAGCAGTACTTC.

The V and J genes are TRBV7-2 and TRBJ2-7; no clear D. The CDR3 spans 12 residues. Germline lookup yields CDR1 SGHTA and CDR2 FQGNSA. Trimming removed 2 bases from V and 4 bases from J, with 6 bases in between. DNA of the CDR3: TGTGCCAGCAGCTTAACAACGTACGAGCAGTACTTC. Amino acid sequence: CASSLTTYEQYF. Together with reference TRBV7-2 and TRBJ2-7, the CDR3 gives the full variable domain: GAGVSQSPSNKVTEKGKDVELRCDPISGHTALYWYRQSLGQGLEFLIYFQGNSAPDKSGLPSDRFSAERTGGSVSTLTIQRTQQEDSAVYLCASSLTTYEQYFGPGTRLTVT.

This chain links TRBV19 with TRBJ2-7; D is perhaps TRBD1 (6 bases). CDR3 length: 16 residues. In germline, CDR1 is LNHDA, CDR2 SQIVND (reference sequence). V was pared by 3 bases and J by 2 bases, with 17 bases between. The CDR3 nucleotides read TGTGCCAGTAGTATGCAAGACCGGACAGAAACCTACGAGCAGTACTTC. Its translation: CASSMQDRTETYEQYF.

The chain uses TRBV4-2 and TRBJ1-1; D ambiguous. This CDR3 region has 16 residues. V was cut by 5 bases and J by 0 bases, with 16 bases left in between. CDR1 is LGHNA and CDR2 is YNFKEQ in the germline V gene. CDR3 in amino acids: CASSWLWAGMNTEAFF. CDR3 sequence (DNA): TGTGCCAGCAGCTGGTTATGGGCGGGGATGAACACTGAAGCTTTCTTT.

Of note for this clone: Germline and junction disagree at one end, which may indicate a read error. The genes are TRBV4-1 and TRBJ2-1; D might be TRBD1 (6 bases). The germline gives CDR1 MGHRA, CDR2 YSYEKL. CDR3 length: 13 amino acids. The CDR3 nucleotides are TGCGCCAGCAGCCAGAACAGGGAATACTGGCGGGTCTTC. Protein: CASSQNREYWRVF.

The chain recombines TRBV30 with TRBJ1-3; D is unclear. The germline V and J ends were trimmed by 3 bases and 0 bases, with 21 bases remaining between them. The germline CDR1 and CDR2 sequences are GTSNPN and SVGIG (reference sequence). The CDR3 length is 18 residues. CDR3 nucleotide sequence: TGTGCCTGGAGGGACTGGGCAGCGCCCGACTCCTCTGGAAACACCATATATTTT. Amino acids: CAWRDWAAPDSSGNTIYF.

J is TRBJ1-4 and V is TRBV4-1, with D tentatively TRBD1 (6 bases). Germline CDR1 is MGHRA and CDR2 is YSYEKL. V lost 0 bases and J 8 bases, leaving 13 bases between the germline ends. This CDR3 has 15 residues. The CDR3 loop is CASSQEDRKREKLFF. CDR3 DNA sequence: TGCGCCAGCAGCCAAGAGGACAGAAAGAGAGAAAAACTGTTTTTT.

The V gene is TRBV7-3, the J gene TRBJ2-3, with 13 bases identical to TRBD2. CDR1 SGHTA and CDR2 FQGTGA come from the germline V gene. The length of the CDR3 is 15 residues. The V and J ends lost 5 bases and 6 bases, in that order; junction bases with no gene match: 5. CDR3 nucleotide sequence: TGTGCCAGCAGCCCGACTAGCGGGGGGCGGGATACGCAGTATTTT. Protein product: CASSPTSGGRDTQYF. The full variable domain, in which reference TRBV7-3 and TRBJ2-3 provide the parts outside the CDR3, is GAGVSQTPSNKVTEKGKYVELRCDPISGHTALYWYRQSLGQGPEFLIYFQGTGAADDSGLPNDRFFAVRPEGSVSTLKIQRTERGDSAVYLCASSPTSGGRDTQYFGPGTRLTVL.

V usage is TRBV30 and J usage is TRBJ2-3, with 8 bases aligning to TRBD2. Germline CDR1 is GTSNPN and CDR2 is SVGIG (reference sequence). V lost 4 bases, J lost 1 base, and 7 bases stayed unmatched. This CDR3 spans 15 amino acids. CDR3 loop: CAWTSFSGGTDTQYF. In DNA form, the CDR3 reads TGTGCCTGGACGTCCTTTAGCGGGGGCACAGATACGCAGTATTTT.

In its sample, this clone was seen once. V gene TRBV7-9 combines with J gene TRBJ2-7; D uncertain. Between the trimmed V and J ends, which lost 5 bases and 7 bases, there was a span of 21 bases. Per germline, CDR1 SEHNR and CDR2 FQNEAQ (reference sequence). This CDR3 spans 15 amino acids. CDR3 nucleotide sequence: TGTGCCAGCAGCCCGGCCTCTAGTGCCCTTGGGGAGCAGTACTTC. Translating it yields CASSPASSALGEQYF.

This clone has more than one count but fewer than ten. The V and J genes are TRBV14 and TRBJ2-3; weak D call: TRBD2 (5 bases). The germline V gene has CDR1 SGHDN and CDR2 FVKESK. CDR3 length: 16 amino acids. The germline V and J ends were trimmed by 0 bases and 5 bases, with 15 bases remaining between them. The CDR3 loop is CASSQDVSSDVDTQYF. CDR3 DNA sequence: TGTGCCAGCAGCCAAGATGTTAGTAGCGACGTAGATACGCAGTATTTT.

A few counts support this clone. Additional DNA sequences in this sample encode the identical CDR3. The V call is TRBV6-5, the J call TRBJ1-1, with D perhaps TRBD1 (5 bases). Looked up from germline, CDR1 is MNHEY and CDR2 is SVGAGI. V dropped 2 bases and J dropped 1 base, with 5 bases sitting between them. The CDR3 runs 13 residues. DNA of the CDR3: TGTGCCAGCAGTTACAGGGGGAACACTGAAGCTTTCTTT. Encoded protein: CASSYRGNTEAFF.

The genes are TRBV28 and TRBJ1-3; 7 bases line up with TRBD1. This CDR3 has 15 residues. Looked up from germline, CDR1 is MDHEN and CDR2 is SYDVKM. V lost 6 bases, J lost 0 bases, and 5 bases stayed unmatched. CDR3 sequence reads: CASRQTGISGNTIYF. In DNA, the CDR3 is TGTGCCAGCAGACAGACAGGGATCTCTGGAAACACCATATATTTT.

The gene calls are TRBV27 and TRBJ2-3; 8 bases are shared with TRBD1. Germline V gives CDR1 MNHEY, CDR2 SMNVEV (reference sequence). The V and J ends lost 8 bases and 2 bases, in that order; junction bases with no gene match: 12. The CDR3 extends over 16 amino acids. CDR3 region: CASGGSTGGFTDTQYF. CDR3 coding DNA: TGTGCCAGCGGAGGATCCACAGGGGGGTTCACAGATACGCAGTATTTT.

The V call is TRBV3-1 (or the pseudogene TRBV3-2), the J call TRBJ2-5; possibly TRBD2 for D (6 bases). Per germline, CDR1 LGHDT and CDR2 YNNKEL (reference sequence). The CDR3 has 14 residues. V lost 4 bases, J lost 2 bases, and 11 bases lay in between. In nucleotides, the CDR3 is TGTGCCAGCAGCCCCGGGACTCAGCAAGAGACCCAGTACTTC. Translation: CASSPGTQQETQYF.

The chain recombines TRBV6-1 with TRBJ1-3; the match to TRBD1 covers 7 bases. The CDR3 extends over 16 amino acids. From germline, CDR1 is MNHNS and CDR2 SASEGT. V trimming: 4 bases; J trimming: 0 bases; junction bases outside the gene matches: 6. In nucleotides, the CDR3 is TGTGCCAGCAGTGGGACAGGTCGTTTCTCTGGAAACACCATATATTTT. Protein product: CASSGTGRFSGNTIYF.